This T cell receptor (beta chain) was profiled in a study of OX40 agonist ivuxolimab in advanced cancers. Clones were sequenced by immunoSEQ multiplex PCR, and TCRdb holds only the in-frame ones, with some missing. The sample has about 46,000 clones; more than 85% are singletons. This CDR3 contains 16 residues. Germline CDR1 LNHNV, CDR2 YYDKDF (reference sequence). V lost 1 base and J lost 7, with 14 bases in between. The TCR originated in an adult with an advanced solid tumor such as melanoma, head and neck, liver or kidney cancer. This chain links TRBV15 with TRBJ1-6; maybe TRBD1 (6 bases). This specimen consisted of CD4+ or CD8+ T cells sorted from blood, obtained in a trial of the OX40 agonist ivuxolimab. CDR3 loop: CATSRGTDGTNSPLHF. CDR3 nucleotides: TGTGCCACCAGCAGAGGAACGGACGGGACAAATTCACCCCTCCACTTT.